This T cell receptor beta chain was captured in a study of PD-1 blockade in classical Hodgkin lymphoma (TCRdb year 2020). With respect to the entire study: Nivolumab dosing was 3 mg/kg intravenously every 2 weeks, continuing until either disease progression or unacceptable toxicity. The study used TCR beta sequencing and CyTOF to define a peripheral blood immune signature of response to PD-1 blockade in classical Hodgkin lymphoma.

CDR1 and CDR2 are read off the germline V gene as MNHEY and SVGAGI. The CDR3 sequence holds 15 residues, the cysteine and phenylalanine included. Just the 45-base CDR3 DNA is kept, in frame starting at base 1. At the junction V is shortened by 0 bases and J by 7 bases; bases outside the gene matches: 6. Overall study outcomes, separate from this receptor: Trial patients achieving complete response had baseline diversity similar to newly diagnosed patients, whereas partial responders and progressors had significantly lower diversity. The study covered only a single clinical trial cohort, and the causes of the repertoire differences, possibly disease activity or prior therapy, were still not defined. Patients starting nivolumab less than 1 year after ASCT had lower diversity and were excluded from later analyses to avoid confounding by immune reconstitution. Newly diagnosed patients were reported to have lower baseline TCR diversity than healthy donors, and relapsed/refractory patients were reported to have lower baseline TCR diversity still. By C4D1, a significant rise was seen in CD4+ TCR diversity but not in CD8+ TCR diversity (p=0.0027 vs p=0.16), and the rise was most apparent among complete responders (p=0.02).

For this clone: No antigen is known for it. Per-nucleotide qualities are absent, and no much larger clonotype sits a single base away.

The Qiagen DNeasy kit was used to extract genomic DNA both from unsorted PBMCs and from the negatively selected CD4+ and CD8+ fractions. Amplification of TCR beta CDR3 regions was done by immunoSEQ multiplex PCR with primers that anneal to V and J segments. A synthetic immune receptor repertoire was used to minimize amplification bias, and any residual bias was removed computationally once sequencing was done. The original methods were these. Repertoire diversity was quantified as the Shannon entropy index using custom Python scripts. The unsorted, CD4+ and CD8+ repertoires were each analyzed separately, with the exception of combined analyses, where CD4+ and CD8+ sequences were merged in silico. Clonal expansion was defined as at least a 2-fold frequency increase after treatment relative to C1D1, with a pseudocount of 0.5 for undetected baseline clones. Clones with 0 or 1 copy at C1D1 were classified as singleton clones, and clones with 2 or more copies were classified as non-singleton clones. Clones expanded in unsorted samples were annotated as CD4+, CD8+ or unknown by matching protein sequences in sorted samples from the same patient. Wilcoxon tests on paired samples were used to test diversity changes from C1D1 to C4D1. TCRdb provides this immuneACCESS table in a form limited to in-frame rearrangements. Some clones are lacking; in checked studies, under half of them reflect an unresolved V gene, and why the rest are absent is not known. The V and J calls and clone size come from that table; D and trimming were worked out from the DNA. The sample table records about 97,000 clones; approximately 88% of these occur just once. Together, the top ten hold 10% to 15% of the sample.

Taken with the paper, the label for time point translates to: cycle 1 day 1 (C1D1), immediately before nivolumab initiation. All trial patients had relapsed after autologous stem cell transplantation, with cohorts A, B and C differing in prior brentuximab vedotin exposure. A total of 50 to 70 patients with relapsed/refractory classical Hodgkin lymphoma made up the trial cohort, and each patient's best overall response was complete response, partial response or progressive disease. Trial patients were treated with single-agent nivolumab in the multi-cohort phase II CheckMate 205 trial. An independent review committee assessed best overall response by applying the 2007 International Working Group response criteria. Trial PBMCs were collected immediately before nivolumab initiation (C1D1) and during therapy at cycle 2 day 1 and cycle 4 day 1. Peripheral blood was collected in 8 mL Vacutainer Cell Preparation Tubes, from which PBMCs were isolated by centrifugation and then cryopreserved.

This sequence uses TRBV6-5 and TRBJ1-5, with 7 bases in between that match TRBD1. This clonotype was sampled from a human donor with classical Hodgkin lymphoma. Sequenced material: peripheral blood mononuclear cells (PBMCs), taken at baseline. In nucleotides, the sequence is TGTGCCAGCAGTTACTCGAAGGGGGCCAGGCAGCCCCAGCATTTT. This encodes CASSYSKGARQPQHF.